This TCR beta chain emerged from a study of shared clonotypes between healthy human individuals. Across the whole study: Each donor had three CD4 naive, three CD4 memory, two CD8 naive and one CD8 memory plate. Whole-study findings and limits: Several donors shared about 4.8% of their naive CD4 clonotypes.

V dropped 5 bases and J dropped 1 base, with 11 bases sitting between them. CDR1 and CDR2 from the germline V gene are LGHNA and YNFKEQ. The CDR3 is 14 amino acids. Those who donated, Caucasian adults without exception, all lived in Nashville, Tennessee. Authors' methods: Filtering was not the same, since immunoSEQ gave junction-only sequences without quality scores. Libraries were prepared by immunoSEQ multiplex PCR; TCRdb keeps only in-frame clonotypes and omits some of them. D and trimming were read from the DNA, whereas the V and J calls and clone size are those reported in that table. The sample lists more than 1 million clones; around three quarters were seen once. A note on this clone: Its antigen is not known.

The chain uses TRBV4-2 and TRBJ1-1, with D unclear. This sequence originates from a man younger than 35 in good health. Some clones in this sample may be carry-over from other donors' samples. Sequencing was carried out using memory CD4+ T cells from PBMCs. Subset noted: CD45RA-negative fraction. The CDR3 nucleotides are TGTGCCAGCAGCTTGTCCCAGACGAACACTGAAGCTTTCTTT. Its translation is CASSLSQTNTEAFF.